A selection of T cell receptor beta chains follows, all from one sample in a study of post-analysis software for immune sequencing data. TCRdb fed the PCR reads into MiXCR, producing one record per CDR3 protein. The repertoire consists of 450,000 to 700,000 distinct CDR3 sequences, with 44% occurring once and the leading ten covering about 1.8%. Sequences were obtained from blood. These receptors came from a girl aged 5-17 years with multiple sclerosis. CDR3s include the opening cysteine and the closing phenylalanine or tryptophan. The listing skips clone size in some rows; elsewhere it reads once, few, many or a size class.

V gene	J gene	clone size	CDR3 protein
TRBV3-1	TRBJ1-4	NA	CASSQGWTTNEKLFF
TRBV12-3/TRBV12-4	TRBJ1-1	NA	CASSPGTGKLMNTEAFF
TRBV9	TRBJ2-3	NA	CASSSGTYPTDTQYF
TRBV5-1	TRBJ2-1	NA	CASSSRMKVNEQFF
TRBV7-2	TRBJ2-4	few	CASSSRTSGGAGNIQYF
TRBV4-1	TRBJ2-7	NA	CASSLYFQGGEQYF
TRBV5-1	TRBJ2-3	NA	CASSLLANTDTQYF
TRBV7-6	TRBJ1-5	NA	CASSPREADRGNQPQHF
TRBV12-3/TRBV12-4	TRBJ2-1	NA	CASRSTSGAEQFF
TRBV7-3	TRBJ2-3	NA	CASRLQGGGTDTQYF
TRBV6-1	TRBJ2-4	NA	CATSPGILAKNIQYF
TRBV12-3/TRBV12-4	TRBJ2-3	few	CASSSEDRGEDTQYF
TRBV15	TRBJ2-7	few	CATSRDGSYEQYF
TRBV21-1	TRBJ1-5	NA	CASSKVDTDQPQHF
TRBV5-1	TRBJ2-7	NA	CASSLAGTGDEQYF
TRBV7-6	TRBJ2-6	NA	CASSLDREGGANVLTF
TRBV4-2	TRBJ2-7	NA	CASSQDLGMYEQYF
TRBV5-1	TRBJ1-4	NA	CASSLAGTGLEKLFF
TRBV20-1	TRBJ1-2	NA	CSARGLGTGGSYGYTF
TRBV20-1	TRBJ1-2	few	CSARDTGANYGYTF
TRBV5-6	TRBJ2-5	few	CASSGTGGRGETQYF
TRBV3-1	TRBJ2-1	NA	CASSRGRLNEQFF
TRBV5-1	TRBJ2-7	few	CATRTGTSSYEQYF
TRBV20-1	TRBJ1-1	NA	CSARDYPEAFF
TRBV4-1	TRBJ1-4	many	CASSQGDPGTGSEKLFF
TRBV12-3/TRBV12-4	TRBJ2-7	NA	CASSSGQGGSYEQYF
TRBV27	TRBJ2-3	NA	CASSLPDGARNTQYF
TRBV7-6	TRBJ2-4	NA	CASSPGAGPRRNIQYF
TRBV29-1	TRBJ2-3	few	CSVEGFQGMDTQYF
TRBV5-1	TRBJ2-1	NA	CVSSFGGRNEQFF
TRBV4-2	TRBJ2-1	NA	CASSLEVLLWNEQFF
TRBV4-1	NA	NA	CASSLPSSTFIAGPYNEQFF
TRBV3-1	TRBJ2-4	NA	CASRGLAGAVKNIQYF
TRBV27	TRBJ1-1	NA	CASSITRDTEAFF
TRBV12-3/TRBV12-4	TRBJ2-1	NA	CASSLPTSGDWLSYNEQFF
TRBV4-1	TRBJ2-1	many	CASSQEAGGSYNEQFF
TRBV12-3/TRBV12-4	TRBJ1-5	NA	CASSLQTGYQPQHF
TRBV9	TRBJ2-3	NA	CASSPRPFGTDTQYF
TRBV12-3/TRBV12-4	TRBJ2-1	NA	CASSLTGFYNEQFF
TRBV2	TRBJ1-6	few	CASILEQGANSPLHF
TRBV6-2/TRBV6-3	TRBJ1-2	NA	CASRYGTGEGYTF
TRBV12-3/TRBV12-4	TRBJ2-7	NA	CASSLASSSYEQYF
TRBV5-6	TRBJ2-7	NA	CASSHPTGYEQYF
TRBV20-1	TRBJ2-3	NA	CSARYGRTTDTQYF
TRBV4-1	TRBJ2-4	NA	CASSQVAGLAKNIQYF
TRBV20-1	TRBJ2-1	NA	CSAARDGAGNEQFF
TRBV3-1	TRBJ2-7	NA	CASSQESPGLAISSYEQYF
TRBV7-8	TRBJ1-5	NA	CANSLDKGQPQHF